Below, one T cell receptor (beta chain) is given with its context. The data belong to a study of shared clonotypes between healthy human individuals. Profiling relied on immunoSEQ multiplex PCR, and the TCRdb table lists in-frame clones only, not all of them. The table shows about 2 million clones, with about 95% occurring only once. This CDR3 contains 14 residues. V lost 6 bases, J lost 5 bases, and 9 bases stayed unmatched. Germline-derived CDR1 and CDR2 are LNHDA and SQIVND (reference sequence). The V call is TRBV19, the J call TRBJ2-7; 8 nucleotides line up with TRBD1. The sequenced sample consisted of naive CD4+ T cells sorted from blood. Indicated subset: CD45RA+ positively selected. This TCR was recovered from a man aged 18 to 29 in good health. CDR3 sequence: CASRRQGRSDEQYF. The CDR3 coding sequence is TGTGCCAGTAGAAGACAGGGGCGATCCGACGAGCAGTACTTC.